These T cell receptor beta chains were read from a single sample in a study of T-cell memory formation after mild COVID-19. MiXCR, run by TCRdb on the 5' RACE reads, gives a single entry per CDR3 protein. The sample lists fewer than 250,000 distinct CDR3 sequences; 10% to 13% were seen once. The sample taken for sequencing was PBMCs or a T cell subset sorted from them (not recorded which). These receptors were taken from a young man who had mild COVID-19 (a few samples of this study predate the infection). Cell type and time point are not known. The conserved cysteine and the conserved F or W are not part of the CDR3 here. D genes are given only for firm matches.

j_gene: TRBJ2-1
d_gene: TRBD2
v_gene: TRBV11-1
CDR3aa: ASSHSGTTYNEQF

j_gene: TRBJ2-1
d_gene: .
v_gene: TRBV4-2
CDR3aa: ASSQDRTGYNEQF

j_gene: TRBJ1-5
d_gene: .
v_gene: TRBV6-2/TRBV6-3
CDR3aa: ASSYSDFDQPQH

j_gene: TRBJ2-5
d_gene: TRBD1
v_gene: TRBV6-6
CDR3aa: ASRWTGGPMETQY

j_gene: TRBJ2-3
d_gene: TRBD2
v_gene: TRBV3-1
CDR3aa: ASSQARAGAQTQY

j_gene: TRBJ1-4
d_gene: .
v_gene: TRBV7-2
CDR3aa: ASSFDMGGNEKLF

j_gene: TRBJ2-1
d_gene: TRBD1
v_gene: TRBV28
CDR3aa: ASSSGQGDRGEQF

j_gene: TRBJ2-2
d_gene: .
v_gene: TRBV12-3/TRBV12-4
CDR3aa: ASSFDGGTAGELF

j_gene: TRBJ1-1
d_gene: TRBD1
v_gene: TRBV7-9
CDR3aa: ASSDNRGLSTEAF

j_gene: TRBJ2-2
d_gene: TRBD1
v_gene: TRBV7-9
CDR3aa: ASSLAAGTAGDTGELF

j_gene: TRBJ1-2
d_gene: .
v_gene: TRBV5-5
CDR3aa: ASSLYREDGYT

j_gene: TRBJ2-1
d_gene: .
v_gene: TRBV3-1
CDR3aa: ASSQDGAAKGEQF

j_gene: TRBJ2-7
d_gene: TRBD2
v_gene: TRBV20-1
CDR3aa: SARRTSEQY

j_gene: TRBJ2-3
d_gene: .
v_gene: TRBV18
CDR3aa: ASSPIPGLYRTDTQY

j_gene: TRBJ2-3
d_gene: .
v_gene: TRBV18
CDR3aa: ASSPLGGFTDTQY

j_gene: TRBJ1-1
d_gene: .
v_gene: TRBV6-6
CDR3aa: ASRTRGRMNTEAF

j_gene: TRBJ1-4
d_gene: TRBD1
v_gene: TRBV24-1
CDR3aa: ATSDLPGQGAEKLF

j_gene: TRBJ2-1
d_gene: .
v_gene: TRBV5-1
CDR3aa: ASSLTGDNVGF

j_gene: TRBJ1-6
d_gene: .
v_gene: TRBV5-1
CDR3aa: ASISDQGSDNSPLH

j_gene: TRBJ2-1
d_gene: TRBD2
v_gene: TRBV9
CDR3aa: ASSVEIGSGSVLGNEQF

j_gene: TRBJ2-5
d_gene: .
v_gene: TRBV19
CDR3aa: ASSTQVPETQY

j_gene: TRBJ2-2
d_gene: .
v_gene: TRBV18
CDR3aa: ASSPEGTGELF

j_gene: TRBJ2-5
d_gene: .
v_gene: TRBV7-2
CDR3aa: ASSLGVAETQY

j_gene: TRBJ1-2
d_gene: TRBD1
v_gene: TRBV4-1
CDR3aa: ASSQDLGPHRGIYGYT

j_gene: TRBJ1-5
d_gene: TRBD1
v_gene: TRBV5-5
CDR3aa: ASSLWDRANQPQH

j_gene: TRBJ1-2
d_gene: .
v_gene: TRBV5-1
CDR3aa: ASSLVPGLNYGYT

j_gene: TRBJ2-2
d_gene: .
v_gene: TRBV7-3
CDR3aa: ASSFYSGELF

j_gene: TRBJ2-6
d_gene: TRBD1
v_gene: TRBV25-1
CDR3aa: ASSGGTGLWSSGANVLT

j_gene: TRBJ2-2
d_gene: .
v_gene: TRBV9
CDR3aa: ASSVGQPTGELF

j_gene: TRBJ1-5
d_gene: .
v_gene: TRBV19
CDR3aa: ASTDRPGHNQPQH

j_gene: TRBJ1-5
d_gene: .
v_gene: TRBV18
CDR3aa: ASSLSISNQPQH

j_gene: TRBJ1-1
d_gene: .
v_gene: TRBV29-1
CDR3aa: SVRTDKYTEAF

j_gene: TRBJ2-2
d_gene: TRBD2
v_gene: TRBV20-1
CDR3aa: SALGLSTGELF

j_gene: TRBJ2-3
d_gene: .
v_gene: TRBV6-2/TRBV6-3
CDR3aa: ASSYTGTLDTQY

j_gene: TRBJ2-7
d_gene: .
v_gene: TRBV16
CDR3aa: ASSQSRPESSYEQY

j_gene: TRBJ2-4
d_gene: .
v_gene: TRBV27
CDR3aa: ASSPRWGTSRNIQY

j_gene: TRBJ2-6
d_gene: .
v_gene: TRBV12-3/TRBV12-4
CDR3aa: ASSLMWGPLPVLT

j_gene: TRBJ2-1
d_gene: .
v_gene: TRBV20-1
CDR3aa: SGNRGGGGAYNEQF

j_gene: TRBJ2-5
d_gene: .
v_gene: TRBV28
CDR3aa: ASNGEETQY

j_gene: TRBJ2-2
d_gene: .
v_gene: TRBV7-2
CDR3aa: ASSLILGTVGELF

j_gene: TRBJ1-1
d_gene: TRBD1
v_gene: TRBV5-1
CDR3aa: ASSSGQGLSEAF

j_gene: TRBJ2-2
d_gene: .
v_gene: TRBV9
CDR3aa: ASSVDWTPNTGELF

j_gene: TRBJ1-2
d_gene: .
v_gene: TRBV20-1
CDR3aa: SAEYDSNYGYT

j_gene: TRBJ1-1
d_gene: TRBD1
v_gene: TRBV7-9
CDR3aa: ASSTQGRGQQAF

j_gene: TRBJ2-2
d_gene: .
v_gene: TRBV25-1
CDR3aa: ASSAGENTGELF

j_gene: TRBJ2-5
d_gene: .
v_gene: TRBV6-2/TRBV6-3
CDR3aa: ASSRTVPVVNKETQY

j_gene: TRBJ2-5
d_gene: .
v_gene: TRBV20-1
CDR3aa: SARRGFGGETQY

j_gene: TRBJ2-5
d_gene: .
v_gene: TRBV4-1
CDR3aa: ASSQRVEGTQY

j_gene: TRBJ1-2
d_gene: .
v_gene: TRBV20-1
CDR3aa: SAKRGAYGYT

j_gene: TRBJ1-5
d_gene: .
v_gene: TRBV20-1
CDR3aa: SARGSLSQPQH

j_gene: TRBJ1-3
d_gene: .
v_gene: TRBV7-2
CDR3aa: ASSQPPYGTIY

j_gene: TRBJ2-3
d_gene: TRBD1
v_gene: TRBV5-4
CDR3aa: ASSLDRGLTDTQY

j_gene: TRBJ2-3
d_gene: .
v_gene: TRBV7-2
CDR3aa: ASSTRSEGTQY

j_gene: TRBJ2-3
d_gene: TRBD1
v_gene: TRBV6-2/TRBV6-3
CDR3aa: ASSYADEGASDTQY

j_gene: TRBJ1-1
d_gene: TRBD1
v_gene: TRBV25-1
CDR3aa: ASSEFPPTGGALRTEAF

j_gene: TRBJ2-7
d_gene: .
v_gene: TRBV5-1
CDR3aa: ASSLDTPPYEQY

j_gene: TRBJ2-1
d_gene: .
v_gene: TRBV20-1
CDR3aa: SARGQFGNEQF

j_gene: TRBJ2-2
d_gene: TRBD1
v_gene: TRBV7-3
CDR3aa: ASSPTGGENTGELF

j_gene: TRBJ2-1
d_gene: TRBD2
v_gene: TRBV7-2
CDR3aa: ASTRGSSYNEQF